This T cell receptor (beta chain) emerged from a study of T cell responses to AZD1222 COVID-19 vaccine. For this clone: The antigen is undetermined.

Findings and caveats of the study: Spike-specific TCR breadth and depth rose after two AZD1222 doses. Just a handful of AZD1222 recipients were seropositive at baseline.

Trimming pared 4 bases from V and 4 bases from J, leaving 17 bases between. This CDR3 is 15 amino acids long. The germline V gene encodes CDR1 SGHDT and CDR2 YYEEEE. Libraries were prepared by immunoSEQ multiplex PCR; TCRdb keeps only in-frame clonotypes and omits some of them. The repertoire holds 150,000 to 200,000 clones, with roughly 92% as singletons. Analysis merged second doses at about 4 or about 12 weeks. This material consisted of peripheral blood, taken 28 days after the second AZD1222 dose. The chain joins TRBV5-6 to TRBJ1-1; no definite D call. The TCR comes from an adult who received the AZD1222 COVID-19 vaccine. The chain's CDR3 is CASSRDPKGGTEAFF. CDR3 nucleotides: TGTGCCAGCAGCCGTGACCCAAAGGGTGGCACTGAAGCTTTCTTT. Looking up the rest from reference TRBV5-6 and TRBJ1-1 gives the full variable domain: DAGVTQSPTHLIKTRGQQVTLRCSPKSGHDTVSWYQQALGQGPQFIFQYYEEEERQRGNFPDRFSGHQFPNYSSELNVNALLLGDSALYLCASSRDPKGGTEAFFGQGTRLTVV.